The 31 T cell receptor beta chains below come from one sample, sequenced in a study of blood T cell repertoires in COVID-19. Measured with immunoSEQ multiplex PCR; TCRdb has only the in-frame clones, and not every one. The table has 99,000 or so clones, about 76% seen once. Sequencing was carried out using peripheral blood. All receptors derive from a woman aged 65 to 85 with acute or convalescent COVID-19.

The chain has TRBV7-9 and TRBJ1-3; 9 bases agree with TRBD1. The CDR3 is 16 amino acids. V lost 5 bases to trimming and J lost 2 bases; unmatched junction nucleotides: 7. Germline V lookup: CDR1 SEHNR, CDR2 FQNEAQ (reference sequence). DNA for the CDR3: TGTGCCAGCAGCACGAGTAGGACAGGGGCTGGAAACACCATATATTTT. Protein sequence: CASSTSRTGAGNTIYF.

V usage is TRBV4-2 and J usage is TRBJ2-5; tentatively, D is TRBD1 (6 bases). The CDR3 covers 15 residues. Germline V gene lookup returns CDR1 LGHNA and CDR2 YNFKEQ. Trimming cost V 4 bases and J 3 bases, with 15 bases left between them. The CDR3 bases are TGTGCCAGCAGCCCAGATGGTGGGACAAAAGAGACCCAGTACTTC. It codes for CASSPDGGTKETQYF.

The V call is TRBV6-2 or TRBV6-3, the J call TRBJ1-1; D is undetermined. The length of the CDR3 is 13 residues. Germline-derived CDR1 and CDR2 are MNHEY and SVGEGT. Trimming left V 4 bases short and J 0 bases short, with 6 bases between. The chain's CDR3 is CASSLQLNTEAFF. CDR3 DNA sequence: TGTGCCAGCAGTTTACAGTTGAACACTGAAGCTTTCTTT.

The CDR3 sequence is CASSLSRTGNYEQYF. The CDR3 coding sequence is TGTGCCAGCAGCTTATCCCGGACAGGAAACTACGAGCAGTACTTC. This sequence joins TRBV7-9 and TRBJ2-7; 7 positions agree with TRBD1. Trimming removed 2 bases from V and 3 bases from J; junction bases left unmatched: 7. In germline, CDR1 is SEHNR, CDR2 FQNEAQ (reference sequence). CDR3 length equals 15 residues.

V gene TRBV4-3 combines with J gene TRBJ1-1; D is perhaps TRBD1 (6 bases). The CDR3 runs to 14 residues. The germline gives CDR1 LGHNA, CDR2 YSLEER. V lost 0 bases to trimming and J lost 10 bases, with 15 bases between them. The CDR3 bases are TGCGCCAGCAGCCAAGAGGACAGCCGAGGGGGAGCTTTCTTT. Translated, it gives CASSQEDSRGGAFF.

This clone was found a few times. CDR3 DNA sequence: TGTGCCAGAAGCTTGGGTCAGCGGGGGCCTAGGAATGAGCAGTTCTTC. Translation: CARSLGQRGPRNEQFF. The V gene is TRBV5-3, the J gene TRBJ2-1; 8 bases agree with TRBD2. TRBV5-3 belongs to the ORF category, with a function that is uncertain. J was trimmed by 7 bases and V by 0 bases; bases with no gene match: 9. The CDR3 is 16 amino acids.

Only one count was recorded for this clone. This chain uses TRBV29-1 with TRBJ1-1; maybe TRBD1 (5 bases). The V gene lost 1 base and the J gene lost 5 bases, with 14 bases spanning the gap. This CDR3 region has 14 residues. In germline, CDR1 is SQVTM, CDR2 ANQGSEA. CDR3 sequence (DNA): TGCAGCGTTGAAGGAGTGGCAGGGAGGACTGAAGCTTTCTTT. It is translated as CSVEGVAGRTEAFF. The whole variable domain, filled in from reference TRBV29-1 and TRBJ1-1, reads SAVISQKPSRDICQRGTSLTIQCQVDSQVTMMFWYRQQPGQSLTLIATANQGSEATYESGFVIDKFPISRPNLTFSTLTVSNMSPEDSSIYLCSVEGVAGRTEAFFGQGTRLTVV.

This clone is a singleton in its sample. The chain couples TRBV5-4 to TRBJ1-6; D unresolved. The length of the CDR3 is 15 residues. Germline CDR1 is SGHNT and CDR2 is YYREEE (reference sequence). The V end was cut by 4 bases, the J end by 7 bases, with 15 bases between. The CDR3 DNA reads TGTGCCAGCAGCGGTGCGATGACGGGGAATTCACCCCTCCACTTT. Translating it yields CASSGAMTGNSPLHF.

The CDR3 region has the DNA TGTGCCAGCACGGACAGGGGCGTAGGGTATAACGGTGAAGCTTTCTTT. It is translated as CASTDRGVGYNGEAFF. The J gene is TRBJ1-1, the V gene TRBV28; TRBD1 matches at 9 bases. Germline-derived CDR1 and CDR2 are MDHEN and SYDVKM. The CDR3 runs to 16 residues. V shed 7 bases and J 7 bases; nucleotides not matched to a gene: 16.

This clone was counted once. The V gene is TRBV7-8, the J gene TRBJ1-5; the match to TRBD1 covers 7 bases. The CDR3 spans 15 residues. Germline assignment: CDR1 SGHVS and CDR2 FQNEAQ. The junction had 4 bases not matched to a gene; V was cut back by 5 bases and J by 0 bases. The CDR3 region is CASSGTAYSNQPQHF. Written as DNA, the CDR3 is TGTGCCAGCAGCGGGACAGCGTATAGCAATCAGCCCCAGCATTTT.

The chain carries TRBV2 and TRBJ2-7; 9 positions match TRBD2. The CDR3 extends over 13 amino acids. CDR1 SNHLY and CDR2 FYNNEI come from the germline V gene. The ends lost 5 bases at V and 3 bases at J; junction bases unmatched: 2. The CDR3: CASSQTSGYEQYF. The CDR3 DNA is TGTGCCAGCAGTCAGACTAGCGGCTACGAGCAGTACTTC.

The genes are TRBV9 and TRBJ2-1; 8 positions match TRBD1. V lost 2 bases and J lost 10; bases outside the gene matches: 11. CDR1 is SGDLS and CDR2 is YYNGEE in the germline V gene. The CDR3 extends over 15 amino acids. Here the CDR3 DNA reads TGTGCCAGCAGCGTCTTCCGAGACAGGGGTGAGGAGCAGTTCTTC. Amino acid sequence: CASSVFRDRGEEQFF. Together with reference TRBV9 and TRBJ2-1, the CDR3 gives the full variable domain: DSGVTQTPKHLITATGQRVTLRCSPRSGDLSVYWYQQSLDQGLQFLIQYYNGEERAKGNILERFSAQQFPDLHSELNLSSLELGDSALYFCASSVFRDRGEEQFFGPGTRLTVL.

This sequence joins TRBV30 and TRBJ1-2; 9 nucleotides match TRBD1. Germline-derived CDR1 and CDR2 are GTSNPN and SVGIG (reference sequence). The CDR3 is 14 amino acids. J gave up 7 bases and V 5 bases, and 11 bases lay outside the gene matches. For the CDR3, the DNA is TGTGCCTGGGCCGGACAGGGGAATAATCGTGGCTACACCTTC. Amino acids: CAWAGQGNNRGYTF.

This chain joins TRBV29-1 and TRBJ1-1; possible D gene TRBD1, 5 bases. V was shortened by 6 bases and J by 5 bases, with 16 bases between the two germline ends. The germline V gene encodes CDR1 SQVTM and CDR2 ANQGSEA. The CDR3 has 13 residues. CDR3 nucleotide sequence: TGCAGCGTGGATTGGGGACTGGGAACTGAAGCTTTCTTT. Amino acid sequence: CSVDWGLGTEAFF. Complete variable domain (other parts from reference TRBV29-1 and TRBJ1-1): SAVISQKPSRDICQRGTSLTIQCQVDSQVTMMFWYRQQPGQSLTLIATANQGSEATYESGFVIDKFPISRPNLTFSTLTVSNMSPEDSSIYLCSVDWGLGTEAFFGQGTRLTVV.

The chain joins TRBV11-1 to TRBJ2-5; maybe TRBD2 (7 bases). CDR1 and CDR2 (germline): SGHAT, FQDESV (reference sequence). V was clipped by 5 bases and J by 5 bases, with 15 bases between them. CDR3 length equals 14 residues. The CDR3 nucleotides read TGTGCCAGCAGCGGCGGGGGCGGGTTGGAGACCCAGTACTTC. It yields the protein CASSGGGGLETQYF.

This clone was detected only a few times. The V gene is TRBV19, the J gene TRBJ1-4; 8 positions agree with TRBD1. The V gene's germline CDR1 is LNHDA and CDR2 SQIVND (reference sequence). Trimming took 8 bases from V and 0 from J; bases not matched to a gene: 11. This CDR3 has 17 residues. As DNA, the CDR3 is TGTGCCAGTTCTACGCTCCAGGGGGCTACAACTAATGAAAAACTGTTTTTT. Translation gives CASSTLQGATTNEKLFF.

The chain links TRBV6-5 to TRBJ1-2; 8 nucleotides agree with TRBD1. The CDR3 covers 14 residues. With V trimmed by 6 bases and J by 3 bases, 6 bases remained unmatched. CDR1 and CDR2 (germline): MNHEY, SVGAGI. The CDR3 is CASRQTGAYYGYTF. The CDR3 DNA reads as TGTGCCAGCAGGCAGACAGGGGCGTACTATGGCTACACCTTC.

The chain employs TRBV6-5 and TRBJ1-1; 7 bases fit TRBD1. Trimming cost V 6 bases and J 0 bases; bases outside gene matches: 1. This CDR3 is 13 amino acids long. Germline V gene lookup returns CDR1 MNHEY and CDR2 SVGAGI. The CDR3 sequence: CASRDRLNTEAFF. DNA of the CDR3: TGTGCCAGCAGGGACAGGCTGAACACTGAAGCTTTCTTT.

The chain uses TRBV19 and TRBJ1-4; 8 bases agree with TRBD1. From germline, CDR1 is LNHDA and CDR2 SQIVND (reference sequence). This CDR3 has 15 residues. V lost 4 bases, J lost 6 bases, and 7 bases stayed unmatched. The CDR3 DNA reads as TGTGCCAGTAGTAGAGCGACAGGGGCGGATGAAAAACTGTTTTTT. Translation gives CASSRATGADEKLFF.

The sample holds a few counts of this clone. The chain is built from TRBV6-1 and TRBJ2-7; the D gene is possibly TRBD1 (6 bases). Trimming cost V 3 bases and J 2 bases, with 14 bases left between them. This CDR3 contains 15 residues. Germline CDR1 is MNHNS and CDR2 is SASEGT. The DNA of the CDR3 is TGTGCCAGCAGTGAGGGGGCGAGTCTGGCCTACGAGCAGTACTTC. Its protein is CASSEGASLAYEQYF.

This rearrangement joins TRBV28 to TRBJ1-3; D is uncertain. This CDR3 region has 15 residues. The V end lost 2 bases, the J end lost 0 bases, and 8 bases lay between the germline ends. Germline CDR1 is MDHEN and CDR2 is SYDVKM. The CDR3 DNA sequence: TGTGCCAGCAGTTTACGGGTCCCCTCTGGAAACACCATATATTTT. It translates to CASSLRVPSGNTIYF.

CDR3 region: CAISRGQDYGYTF. The CDR3 region has the DNA TGTGCCATCAGCCGGGGACAAGACTATGGCTACACCTTC. The V call is TRBV10-3, the J call TRBJ1-2; D may be TRBD1 (6 bases). Trimming took 6 bases from V and 3 from J, leaving 11 bases between them. Germline V CDR1 and CDR2: ENHRY, SYGVKD. The CDR3 length is 13 residues.

The CDR3 nucleotides read TGCGCCAGCAGCGTTGGGACAACTAATGGAAACACCATATATTTT. Amino acids: CASSVGTTNGNTIYF. The chain has TRBV5-1 and TRBJ1-3, with a possible D match to TRBD1 (6 bases). V lost 4 bases to trimming and J lost 3 bases, with 14 bases between them. This CDR3 region has 15 residues. Germline assignment: CDR1 SGHRS and CDR2 YFSETQ.

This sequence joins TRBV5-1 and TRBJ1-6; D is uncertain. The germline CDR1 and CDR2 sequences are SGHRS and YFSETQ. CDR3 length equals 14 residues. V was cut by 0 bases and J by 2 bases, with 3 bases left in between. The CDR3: CASSLAAYNSPLHF. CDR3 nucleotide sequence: TGCGCCAGCAGCTTGGCCGCCTATAATTCACCCCTCCACTTT.

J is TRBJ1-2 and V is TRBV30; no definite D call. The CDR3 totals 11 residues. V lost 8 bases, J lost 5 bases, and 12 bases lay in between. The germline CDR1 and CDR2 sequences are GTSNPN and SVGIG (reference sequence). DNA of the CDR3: TGTGCCCGAGGAGCGGTTTATGGCTACACCTTC. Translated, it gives CARGAVYGYTF.

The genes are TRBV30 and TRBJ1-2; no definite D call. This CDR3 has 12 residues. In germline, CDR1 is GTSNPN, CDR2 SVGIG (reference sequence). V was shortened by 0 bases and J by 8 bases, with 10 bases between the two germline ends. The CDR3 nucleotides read TGTGCCTGGAGTGTACTCAGCGCCGGCTACACCTTC. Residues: CAWSVLSAGYTF.

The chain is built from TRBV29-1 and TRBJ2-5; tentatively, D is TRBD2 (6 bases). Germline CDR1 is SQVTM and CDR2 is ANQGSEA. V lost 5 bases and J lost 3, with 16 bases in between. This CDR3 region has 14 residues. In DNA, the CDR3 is TGCAGCGTTTCGGCCGCGGGGAGCAAAGAGACCCAGTACTTC. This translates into CSVSAAGSKETQYF.

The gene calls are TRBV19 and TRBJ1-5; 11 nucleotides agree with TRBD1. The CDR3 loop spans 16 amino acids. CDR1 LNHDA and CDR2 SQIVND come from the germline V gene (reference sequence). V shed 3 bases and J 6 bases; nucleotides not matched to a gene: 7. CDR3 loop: CASSMGTGGGAQPQHF. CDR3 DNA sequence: TGTGCCAGTAGTATGGGGACAGGGGGGGGAGCTCAGCCCCAGCATTTT.

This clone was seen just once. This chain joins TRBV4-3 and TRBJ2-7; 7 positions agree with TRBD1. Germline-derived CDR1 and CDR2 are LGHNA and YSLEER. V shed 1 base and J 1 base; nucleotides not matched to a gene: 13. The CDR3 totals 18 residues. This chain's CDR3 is CASSQAPPGQEVSYEQYF. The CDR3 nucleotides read TGCGCCAGCAGCCAAGCTCCACCCGGACAGGAGGTATCCTACGAGCAGTACTTC.

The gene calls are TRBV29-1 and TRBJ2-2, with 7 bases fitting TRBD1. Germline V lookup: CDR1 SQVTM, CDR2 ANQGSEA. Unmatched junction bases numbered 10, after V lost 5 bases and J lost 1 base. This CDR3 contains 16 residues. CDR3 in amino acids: CSVSFSTGWNTGELFF. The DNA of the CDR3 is TGCAGCGTTTCTTTCTCGACAGGGTGGAACACCGGGGAGCTGTTTTTT.

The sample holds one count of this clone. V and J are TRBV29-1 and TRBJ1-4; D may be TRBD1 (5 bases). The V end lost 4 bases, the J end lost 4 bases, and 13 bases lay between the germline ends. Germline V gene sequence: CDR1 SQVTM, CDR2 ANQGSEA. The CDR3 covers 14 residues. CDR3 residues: CSVAPGGSNEKLFF. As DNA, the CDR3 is TGCAGCGTTGCCCCGGGGGGAAGTAATGAAAAACTGTTTTTT.